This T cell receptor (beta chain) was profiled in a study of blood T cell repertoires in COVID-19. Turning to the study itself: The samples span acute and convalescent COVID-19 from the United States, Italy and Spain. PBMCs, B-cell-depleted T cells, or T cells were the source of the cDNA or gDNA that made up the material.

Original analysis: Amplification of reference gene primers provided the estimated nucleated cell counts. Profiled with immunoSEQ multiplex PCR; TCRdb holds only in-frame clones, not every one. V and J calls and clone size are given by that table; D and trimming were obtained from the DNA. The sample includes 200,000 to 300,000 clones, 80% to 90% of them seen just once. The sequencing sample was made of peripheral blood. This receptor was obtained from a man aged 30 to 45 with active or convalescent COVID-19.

The CDR3 bases are TGTGCCAGCACTTTCAGGGAGGGGACTGAAGCTTTCTTT. It yields the protein CASTFREGTEAFF. V and J are TRBV2 and TRBJ1-1; perhaps TRBD1 as D (5 bases). This CDR3 spans 13 amino acids. Looked up from germline, CDR1 is SNHLY and CDR2 is FYNNEI. Trimming removed 7 bases from V and 5 bases from J, with 14 bases in between. The full variable domain, rest sourced from reference TRBV2 and TRBJ1-1, is EPEVTQTPSHQVTQMGQEVILRCVPISNHLYFYWYRQILGQKVEFLVSFYNNEISEKSEIFDDQFSVERPDGSNFTLKIRSTKLEDSAMYFCASTFREGTEAFFGQGTRLTVV.